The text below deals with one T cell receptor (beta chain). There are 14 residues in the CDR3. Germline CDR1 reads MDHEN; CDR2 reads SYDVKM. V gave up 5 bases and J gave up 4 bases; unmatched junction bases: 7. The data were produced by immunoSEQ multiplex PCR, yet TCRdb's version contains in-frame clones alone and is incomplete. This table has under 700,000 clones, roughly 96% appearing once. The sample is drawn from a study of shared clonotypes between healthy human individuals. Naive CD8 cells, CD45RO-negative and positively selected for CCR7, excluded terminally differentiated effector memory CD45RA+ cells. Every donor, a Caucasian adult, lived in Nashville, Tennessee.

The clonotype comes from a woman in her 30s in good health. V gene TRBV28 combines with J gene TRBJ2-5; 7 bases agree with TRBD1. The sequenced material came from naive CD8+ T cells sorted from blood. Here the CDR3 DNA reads TGTGCCAGCAGTCGGGACAGCCACCGAGAGACCCAGTACTTC. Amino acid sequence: CASSRDSHRETQYF.